This paragraph covers one T cell receptor beta chain sequence. Its antigen remains unidentified. Only in-frame clones appear in the TCRdb table, and some are missing; sequencing was by immunoSEQ multiplex PCR. The sample comprises fewer than 140,000 clones, about nine tenths of which are singletons, and 0.48% rests with the top ten. This entry comes from a study of OX40 agonist ivuxolimab in advanced cancers. Whole-study results and caveats: Clonal expansion by week 6 occurred in CD4+ and CD8+ blood T cells (at 0.1 to 3.0 mg/kg).

Trimming removed 2 bases at V and 4 bases at J, with 12 bases between. The CDR3 sequence is 15 residues long. Germline CDR1 SGHNT, CDR2 YYREEE (reference sequence). Sequencing used CD4+ or CD8+ T cells sorted from blood, obtained in a trial of the OX40 agonist ivuxolimab. The receptor was isolated from an adult with an advanced solid tumor such as melanoma, head and neck, liver or kidney cancer. The rearrangement joins TRBV5-4 to TRBJ2-2, with D possibly matching TRBD1 (6 bases). Here the CDR3 DNA reads TGTGCCAGCAGCTTACCAGGGGCAAGCACCGGGGAGCTGTTTTTT. Protein: CASSLPGASTGELFF.